This is a list of T cell receptor beta chains from one sample in a study of identical twins. TCRdb recomputed calls from the 5' RACE reads with MiXCR, one row per CDR3 protein. The sample yields 600,000 to 700,000 distinct CDR3 sequences, approximately 22% seen once. The same sample was also used in a study of T cells expressing NK-cell markers.

Source material: PBMCs. The receptors originated from a woman between 18 and 29 years old in good health. CDR3s include the opening cysteine and the closing phenylalanine or tryptophan. A D gene is named only where the DNA matches it firmly. A clone size is listed for some rows: how often the clone was seen (once, few, many), or a class if it is expanded.

J gene,D gene,clone size,V gene,CDR3 protein,CDR3 DNA
TRBJ2-3,NA,NA,TRBV7-2,CASSLWREAGGPDTQYF,TGTGCCAGCAGCTTATGGAGGGAGGCCGGGGGGCCAGATACGCAGTATTTT
TRBJ2-1,TRBD1,few,TRBV6-1,CASSAPGTGKQFF,TGTGCCAGCAGTGCCCCCGGGACAGGGAAGCAGTTCTTC
TRBJ1-1,NA,NA,TRBV29-1,CSVARTENTEAFF,TGCAGCGTTGCCCGGACCGAGAACACTGAAGCTTTCTTT
TRBJ1-1,NA,few,TRBV5-5,CASSWEVAVNTEAFF,TGTGCCAGCAGCTGGGAGGTCGCGGTGAACACTGAAGCTTTCTTT
TRBJ2-3,TRBD2,NA,TRBV4-3,CASSQDVIAGEDTQYF,TGCGCCAGCAGCCAAGATGTAATAGCGGGAGAGGATACGCAGTATTTT
TRBJ2-7,TRBD1,NA,TRBV5-1,CASSFRTGVYEQYF,TGCGCCAGCAGCTTCCGGACAGGGGTTTACGAGCAGTACTTC
TRBJ2-2,NA,few,TRBV6-2/TRBV6-3,CASSYGRSLGTGELFF,TGTGCCAGCAGTTACGGCCGTAGCCTTGGTACCGGGGAGCTGTTTTTT
TRBJ1-1,NA,NA,TRBV6-5,CASCWGLNTEAFF,TGTGCCAGCTGTTGGGGGCTGAACACTGAAGCTTTCTTT
TRBJ2-5,TRBD2,few,TRBV12-3/TRBV12-4,CASSFSLAGSQETQYF,TGTGCCAGCAGTTTTAGTCTAGCGGGTAGCCAAGAGACCCAGTACTTC
TRBJ1-4,TRBD1,many,TRBV20-1,CSAAGTGGEKLFF,TGCAGTGCTGCCGGGACAGGGGGCGAAAAACTGTTTTTT
TRBJ2-1,TRBD1,NA,TRBV4-2,CASSQHLLTGGAGNEQFF,TGTGCCAGCAGCCAACACCTTCTGACAGGGGGCGCGGGCAATGAGCAGTTCTTC